A selection of T cell receptor beta chains follows, all from one sample in a study of T cell responses to AZD1222 COVID-19 vaccine. TCRdb keeps only in-frame clones here, not all; method: immunoSEQ multiplex PCR. The data hold approximately 270,000 clones, with about 94% observed a single time. The sequencing used peripheral blood, collected 28 days after the second AZD1222 dose. These receptor sequences come from an adult who received the AZD1222 COVID-19 vaccine. Each CDR3 is given with its conserved first and last residue. D genes are given only for firm matches. Not every row has a clone size; where given, it reads once, few, many or a size class.

j_call,v_call,d_call,clone_size,cdr3_aa,cdr3_nt
TRBJ2-1,TRBV11-3,TRBD2,.,CASSSSGTRRNSEQFF,TGTGCCAGCAGCTCCTCCGGGACTAGGCGGAACAGTGAGCAGTTCTTC
TRBJ1-3,TRBV19,.,.,CASSPRPGNTIYF,TGTGCCAGTAGCCCTCGGCCTGGAAACACCATATATTTT
TRBJ2-7,TRBV7-9,TRBD1,.,CASRGNYRDRAYEQYF,TGTGCCAGCAGGGGGAATTATAGGGACAGAGCCTACGAGCAGTACTTC
TRBJ2-7,TRBV5-8,.,.,CASSLDQRGYEQYF,TGTGCCAGCAGCTTGGACCAACGGGGGTACGAGCAGTACTTC
TRBJ1-5,TRBV19,.,.,CASSIPTGFQPQHF,TGTGCCAGTAGTATCCCTACAGGGTTTCAGCCCCAGCATTTT
TRBJ1-5,TRBV6-5,.,.,CASIGWQRNQPQHF,TGTGCCAGCATTGGTTGGCAGCGCAATCAGCCCCAGCATTTT
TRBJ1-4,TRBV3-1/TRBV3-2,TRBD1,.,CASSQGIGQDNEKLFF,TGTGCCAGCAGCCAAGGAATAGGACAGGACAATGAAAAACTGTTTTTT
TRBJ2-3,TRBV2,.,few,CASSGQTGDTQYF,TGTGCCAGCAGTGGGCAGACAGGAGATACGCAGTATTTT
TRBJ1-1,TRBV28,.,.,CASSKRQLEAFF,TGTGCCAGCAGTAAAAGACAGCTCGAAGCTTTCTTT
TRBJ1-4,TRBV12-3/TRBV12-4,.,once,CASSLAGGEKLFF,TGTGCCAGCAGTTTGGCAGGTGGCGAAAAACTGTTTTTT
TRBJ2-7,TRBV11-3,TRBD2,.,CASSLDWTSGVSYEQYF,TGTGCCAGCAGCTTAGACTGGACTAGCGGGGTCTCCTACGAGCAGTACTTC
TRBJ1-3,TRBV27,.,.,CASSTGNTIYF,TGTGCCAGCAGTACCGGAAACACCATATATTTT
TRBJ1-3,TRBV2,.,.,CASSVLGVSSGNTIYF,TGTGCCAGCAGCGTCCTGGGGGTTTCCTCTGGAAACACCATATATTTT
TRBJ2-1,TRBV7-3,TRBD2,.,CASSLGLAGVNEQFF,TGTGCCAGCAGCTTGGGCCTAGCGGGGGTGAATGAGCAGTTCTTC
TRBJ2-3,TRBV3-1/TRBV3-2,TRBD2,.,CASSFGLARGADTQYF,TGTGCCAGCAGCTTCGGACTAGCGAGGGGAGCAGATACGCAGTATTTT
TRBJ1-2,TRBV9,TRBD1,.,CASSAGDRGHYGYTF,TGTGCCAGCAGCGCCGGGGACAGGGGACACTATGGCTACACCTTC
TRBJ2-7,TRBV6-5,TRBD1,.,CAHVGDRGLRQYF,TGTGCCCATGTAGGGGACAGGGGGCTCCGGCAGTACTTC
TRBJ1-1,TRBV27,.,.,CASSGGENTEAFF,TGTGCCAGTTCGGGAGGGGAGAACACTGAAGCTTTCTTT
TRBJ2-2,TRBV5-1,TRBD2,once,CASSLFGPSGPMDTGELFF,TGCGCCAGCAGCTTGTTCGGCCCTAGCGGCCCTATGGACACCGGGGAGCTGTTTTTT
TRBJ2-1,TRBV19,.,few,CASSITGWNEQFF,TGTGCCAGTAGTATCACGGGGTGGAATGAGCAGTTCTTC
TRBJ2-1,TRBV24-1,.,.,CATRGRVHEQFF,TGTGCCACCAGGGGCAGGGTGCATGAGCAGTTCTTC
TRBJ2-5,TRBV12-3/TRBV12-4,.,.,CASSLGGVETQYF,TGTGCCAGCAGTTTAGGGGGGGTGGAGACCCAGTACTTC
TRBJ2-1,TRBV12-3/TRBV12-4,.,.,CASRQETGQFF,TGTGCCAGCAGGCAAGAAACTGGGCAGTTCTTC
TRBJ1-1,TRBV30,.,.,CAWSDFGEGEAFF,TGTGCCTGGAGTGACTTTGGGGAAGGGGAAGCTTTCTTT
TRBJ2-1,TRBV7-9,TRBD2,.,CASSLSGSANEQFF,TGTGCCAGCAGCTTAAGCGGGAGTGCCAATGAGCAGTTCTTC
TRBJ2-7,TRBV28,TRBD1,.,CASSSAYRGLTYEQYF,TGTGCCAGCAGCTCTGCCTACAGGGGGCTCACCTACGAGCAGTACTTC
TRBJ1-1,TRBV18,.,.,CASSQGQLMNTEAFF,TGTGCCAGCTCACAAGGACAGCTGATGAACACTGAAGCTTTCTTT
TRBJ1-1,TRBV3-1/TRBV3-2,TRBD1,.,CASSQGGTGMNTEAFF,TGTGCCAGCAGCCAAGGAGGGACAGGTATGAACACTGAAGCTTTCTTT
TRBJ2-2,TRBV9,.,.,CASSAVAPLLGGTGELFF,TGTGCCAGCAGCGCCGTAGCCCCCCTTTTGGGAGGCACCGGGGAGCTGTTTTTT
TRBJ2-5,TRBV7-2,TRBD2,.,CASNLAGGRQETQYF,TGTGCCAGCAACTTAGCGGGAGGTCGGCAAGAGACCCAGTACTTC
TRBJ2-5,TRBV19,.,.,CASSIHLGETQYF,TGTGCCAGTAGTATCCACCTAGGAGAGACCCAGTACTTC
TRBJ1-1,TRBV19,TRBD1,.,CASISTGLNTEAFF,TGTGCCAGTATCTCGACAGGGCTGAACACTGAAGCTTTCTTT
TRBJ1-4,TRBV7-6,.,.,CASSLGRGGEKLFF,TGTGCCAGCAGCTTAGGCAGGGGTGGTGAAAAACTGTTTTTT
TRBJ2-7,TRBV5-6,.,.,CASSLGQSYEQYF,TGTGCCAGCAGCTTGGGACAGAGTTACGAGCAGTACTTC
TRBJ1-3,TRBV7-3,.,.,CASSSGPGNTIYF,TGTGCCAGCAGCTCAGGGCCTGGAAACACCATATATTTT
TRBJ1-5,TRBV19,TRBD1,few,CASSGQGAQPQHF,TGTGCCAGTAGTGGACAGGGAGCTCAGCCCCAGCATTTT
TRBJ1-1,TRBV7-9,.,.,CASSAYGAGVGLNTEAFF,TGTGCCAGCAGCGCATACGGGGCCGGGGTAGGGCTGAACACTGAAGCTTTCTTT
TRBJ2-7,TRBV5-4,.,.,CASSSDRPSYEQYF,TGTGCCAGCAGCTCGGACAGACCCTCCTACGAGCAGTACTTC
TRBJ2-4,TRBV18,TRBD1,once,CASSPRSPDRGSNIQYF,TGTGCCAGCTCACCGAGAAGCCCCGACAGGGGGTCAAACATTCAGTACTTC
TRBJ2-6,TRBV7-6,.,.,CASSLWVRLSGANVLTF,TGTGCCAGCAGCTTGTGGGTCCGGCTCTCTGGGGCCAACGTCCTGACTTTC
TRBJ1-5,TRBV28,TRBD1,.,CASSRPLRGPGNQPQHF,TGTGCCAGCAGCCGACCCCTCAGGGGGCCTGGCAATCAGCCCCAGCATTTT
TRBJ2-2,TRBV7-9,.,once,CARDSPGTGELFF,TGTGCCAGAGACAGTCCGGGGACCGGGGAGCTGTTTTTT
TRBJ2-7,TRBV10-3,.,.,CAISGASIYEQYF,TGTGCCATCAGTGGGGCTAGCATTTACGAGCAGTACTTC
TRBJ1-2,TRBV5-6,.,.,CASSLSGLGYTF,TGTGCCAGCAGCTTGTCAGGGCTTGGCTACACCTTC
TRBJ1-5,TRBV19,.,.,CASHAGAGNQPQHF,TGTGCCAGTCATGCGGGGGCGGGCAATCAGCCCCAGCATTTT
TRBJ2-1,TRBV7-8,.,.,CASSGEGRARDNEQFF,TGTGCCAGCAGCGGAGAAGGGAGAGCGCGGGACAATGAGCAGTTCTTC
TRBJ2-3,TRBV5-5,.,.,CASSPPAGAPDTQYF,TGTGCCAGCAGCCCTCCGGCGGGGGCCCCAGATACGCAGTATTTT
TRBJ1-6,TRBV5-4,.,.,CASSLAAAFGAPLHF,TGTGCCAGCAGCTTGGCCGCCGCCTTCGGGGCACCCCTCCACTTT
TRBJ1-1,TRBV19,.,.,CASSTLGNTEAFF,TGTGCCAGTAGTACGTTGGGGAACACTGAAGCTTTCTTT
TRBJ1-2,TRBV6-5,.,.,CASSGVSRMDYGYTF,TGTGCCAGCAGCGGGGTTTCGAGAATGGACTATGGCTACACCTTC